The 27 T cell receptor beta chains in this list originate from one sample, sequenced in a study of shared clonotypes between healthy human individuals. Data came from immunoSEQ multiplex PCR; TCRdb stores just in-frame clones and leaves some out. This sample has 2 million to 2.5 million clones, with over 85% found just once. Source material: naive CD4+ T cells from PBMCs. As for subset: CD45RA+ positively selected. These receptors all stem from a man younger than 30 in good health. Some clones in this sample may be carry-over from other donors' samples.

The genes are TRBV7-3 and TRBJ2-7; TRBD2 matches at 7 bases. This CDR3 is 15 amino acids long. With V trimmed by 2 bases and J by 0 bases, 4 bases remained unmatched. The V gene's germline CDR1 is SGHTA and CDR2 FQGTGA. In nucleotides, the CDR3 is TGTGCCAGCAGCTTATCTAGCGGACTCTCCTACGAGCAGTACTTC. Protein sequence: CASSLSSGLSYEQYF.

The rearrangement uses TRBV5-1 and TRBJ1-2; TRBD1 aligns across 7 bases. Looked up from germline, CDR1 is SGHRS and CDR2 is YFSETQ. The CDR3 runs to 15 residues. V lost 4 bases and J lost 1; bases outside the gene matches: 7. The CDR3 loop reads CASSQNRGINYGYTF. CDR3 DNA: TGCGCCAGCAGCCAAAACAGGGGAATTAACTATGGCTACACCTTC.

The V call is TRBV6-5, the J call TRBJ2-3, with 9 bases identical to TRBD1. CDR1 MNHEY and CDR2 SVGAGI come from the germline V gene. Trimming removed 5 bases from V and 6 bases from J; junction bases left unmatched: 6. The CDR3 sequence is 14 residues long. CDR3 nucleotide sequence: TGTGCCAGCAGTACAAACAGGGGGCGGGATACGCAGTATTTT. Encoded protein: CASSTNRGRDTQYF.

The chain recombines TRBV5-1 with TRBJ2-5; 11 bases are a match to TRBD2. Losses at the gene ends were 3 bases for V and 4 bases for J; bases not matched to a gene: 2. The CDR3 totals 14 residues. From germline, CDR1 is SGHRS and CDR2 YFSETQ. The CDR3 DNA reads TGCGCCAGCAGCTCCGGACTAGCGGGAGAGACCCAGTACTTC. It translates to CASSSGLAGETQYF. Full variable domain (remainder filled in from reference TRBV5-1 and TRBJ2-5): KAGVTQTPRYLIKTRGQQVTLSCSPISGHRSVSWYQQTPGQGLQFLFEYFSETQRNKGNFPGRFSGRQFSNSRSEMNVSTLELGDSALYLCASSSGLAGETQYFGPGTRLLVL.

The rearrangement uses TRBV28 and TRBJ2-5; 8 bases match TRBD2. CDR1 MDHEN and CDR2 SYDVKM come from the germline V gene. Trimming took 2 bases from V and 5 from J; bases not matched to a gene: 7. This CDR3 comprises 15 residues. CDR3 loop: CASSLRREVRETQYF. Here the CDR3 DNA reads TGTGCCAGCAGTTTACGGCGGGAGGTGCGGGAGACCCAGTACTTC.

This clone came up once. The V and J genes are TRBV29-1 and TRBJ2-7; 14 bases align to TRBD2. The CDR3 has 16 amino acids. V shed 1 base and J 2 bases; nucleotides not matched to a gene: 4. CDR1 is SQVTM, CDR2 ANQGSEA, per germline. The CDR3 spells CSVEVGTSGRTYEQYF. The CDR3 DNA reads as TGCAGCGTTGAAGTCGGGACTAGCGGGAGAACCTACGAGCAGTACTTC.

The genes are TRBV28 and TRBJ2-7; D unclear. CDR1 is MDHEN, CDR2 SYDVKM, per germline. The V end lost 8 bases, the J end lost 3 bases, and 8 bases lay between the germline ends. CDR3 length equals 11 residues. CDR3 amino acids: CASGVLYEQYF. The CDR3 nucleotides are TGTGCCAGCGGTGTCCTCTACGAGCAGTACTTC.

This rearrangement joins TRBV4-2 to TRBJ2-5; 9 nucleotides line up with TRBD2. The germline V gene encodes CDR1 LGHNA and CDR2 YNFKEQ. V trimming: 0 bases; J trimming: 4 bases; junction bases outside the gene matches: 6. This CDR3 has 16 residues. The CDR3 region has the DNA TGTGCCAGCAGCCAAGAATCCCCACTAGCGGGAGAGACCCAGTACTTC. Translated: CASSQESPLAGETQYF.

The CDR3 nucleotides are TGTGCCAGCAGTTTCTCGGCTAGAACCGGGGAGCTGTTTTTT. Translation: CASSFSARTGELFF. The chain employs TRBV28 and TRBJ2-2; D remains ambiguous. From germline, CDR1 is MDHEN and CDR2 SYDVKM. The V end was cut by 3 bases, the J end by 5 bases, with 10 bases between. The CDR3 covers 14 residues.

This clone came up once. The chain joins TRBV27 to TRBJ2-2; TRBD2 aligns across 7 bases. This CDR3 region has 18 residues. With 3 bases clipped from V and 3 bases from J, the junction kept 13 bases outside the gene matches. Germline V gene sequence: CDR1 MNHEY, CDR2 SMNVEV (reference sequence). CDR3 DNA: TGTGCCAGCAGTTTTTGGGTGGGAGGGCCGATGGACACCGGGGAGCTGTTTTTT. Residues: CASSFWVGGPMDTGELFF.

The chain is built from TRBV2 and TRBJ2-5, with D possibly being TRBD1 (6 bases). V lost 5 bases, J lost 4 bases, and 14 bases lay in between. Germline lookup yields CDR1 SNHLY and CDR2 FYNNEI. The CDR3 extends over 14 amino acids. This CDR3 reads CASSSSNRVETQYF. CDR3 nucleotides: TGTGCCAGCAGTTCCTCCAACAGGGTAGAGACCCAGTACTTC.

This clone was seen once. This sequence joins TRBV25-1 and TRBJ1-2; tentatively, D is TRBD1 (5 bases). V lost 5 bases and J 8 bases, leaving 18 bases between the germline ends. This CDR3 is built from 14 residues. The germline CDR1 and CDR2 sequences are MGHDK and SYGVNS. The DNA for the CDR3 is TGTGCCAGCAGTTCAGGGCCATTACGGAGAGGCTACACCTTC. Its protein is CASSSGPLRRGYTF.

The rearrangement uses TRBV7-9 and TRBJ2-3; the match to TRBD1 covers 7 bases. The CDR3 has 18 residues. V gave up 6 bases and J gave up 4 bases; unmatched junction bases: 19. Looked up from germline, CDR1 is SEHNR and CDR2 is FQNEAQ (reference sequence). Here the CDR3 DNA reads TGTGCCAGCAGGACCTCGTTCGGGGACAGCAAATTGCCAGATACGCAGTATTTT. This gives the protein CASRTSFGDSKLPDTQYF.

V gene TRBV19 combines with J gene TRBJ2-1; D gene ambiguous. Germline CDR1 reads LNHDA; CDR2 reads SQIVND (reference sequence). V lost 8 bases and J 8 bases, leaving 10 bases between the germline ends. This CDR3 is built from 11 residues. CDR3 amino acids: CASRLGHEQFF. In DNA form, the CDR3 reads TGTGCCAGTCGCTTGGGTCATGAGCAGTTCTTC.

This clone was seen a single time. V and J are TRBV28 and TRBJ1-2; TRBD1 is a possible D gene (5 bases). Trimming removed 4 bases at V and 12 bases at J, with 12 bases between. Germline CDR1 is MDHEN and CDR2 is SYDVKM. This CDR3 spans 11 amino acids. The CDR3 DNA reads TGTGCCAGCAGTTATAGGTGGGGGAACACCTTC. Translation: CASSYRWGNTF.

The chain uses TRBV11-2 and TRBJ1-1; weak D call: TRBD1 (6 bases). CDR3 length: 15 residues. V lost 1 base to trimming and J lost 5 bases, with 14 bases between them. Germline assignment: CDR1 SGHAT and CDR2 FQNNGV. The CDR3 region is CASSLAGQLRTEAFF. The CDR3 bases are TGTGCCAGCAGCTTAGCCGGACAGTTAAGGACTGAAGCTTTCTTT.

This chain connects TRBV28 to TRBJ2-3; 9 bases match TRBD2. The V and J ends lost 1 base and 2 bases, in that order; junction bases with no gene match: 7. CDR3 size: 17 residues. CDR1 is MDHEN, CDR2 SYDVKM, per germline. CDR3 protein: CASSLLDPSGITDTQYF. CDR3 nucleotide sequence: TGTGCCAGCAGTTTATTAGACCCTAGCGGGATCACAGATACGCAGTATTTT.

The J gene is TRBJ2-7, the V gene TRBV28; 10 bases are shared with TRBD2. CDR1 MDHEN and CDR2 SYDVKM come from the germline V gene. The length of the CDR3 is 15 residues. Trimming removed 2 bases from V and 7 bases from J; junction bases left unmatched: 8. In nucleotides, the CDR3 is TGTGCCAGCAGTTTAGGGGCTAGCGGGAGCCGGGAGCAGTACTTC. It codes for CASSLGASGSREQYF. The full variable domain, in which reference TRBV28 and TRBJ2-7 provide the parts outside the CDR3, is DVKVTQSSRYLVKRTGEKVFLECVQDMDHENMFWYRQDPGLGLRLIYFSYDVKMKEKGDIPEGYSVSREKKERFSLILESASTNQTSMYLCASSLGASGSREQYFGPGTRLTVT.

The chain has TRBV10-3 and TRBJ1-5; 11 positions agree with TRBD1. V lost 6 bases and J lost 6; bases outside the gene matches: 7. CDR1 is ENHRY and CDR2 is SYGVKD in the germline V gene. The CDR3 spans 15 residues. CDR3 residues: CAISLEDRGLQPQHF. The CDR3 nucleotides are TGTGCCATCAGCCTCGAGGACAGGGGGCTTCAGCCCCAGCATTTT.

This chain uses TRBV18 with TRBJ1-1; D not resolved. Deletions cut 5 bases from V and 1 base from J, with 8 bases between. The CDR3 is made up of 13 amino acids. The germline gives CDR1 KGHSH, CDR2 LQKENI. Here the CDR3 DNA reads TGTGCCAGCTCAGTCAGCTCGAACACTGAAGCTTTCTTT. This translates into CASSVSSNTEAFF.

This rearrangement joins TRBV30 to TRBJ2-5, with 8 bases fitting TRBD2. This CDR3 has 14 residues. V was clipped by 0 bases and J by 11 bases; unmatched bases: 11. Germline loops: CDR1 GTSNPN, CDR2 SVGIG (reference sequence). CDR3 sequence: CAWSVLAGGGEQYF. In DNA form, the CDR3 reads TGTGCCTGGAGTGTACTTGCGGGAGGTGGTGAGCAGTACTTC.

The chain couples TRBV2 to TRBJ2-3; 7 bases agree with TRBD1. CDR1 and CDR2 (germline): SNHLY, FYNNEI. The CDR3 length is 15 residues. With 3 bases clipped from V and 2 bases from J, the junction kept 5 bases outside the gene matches. CDR3 DNA: TGTGCCAGCAGTGACCCGGGACAGACCACAGATACGCAGTATTTT. Encoded protein: CASSDPGQTTDTQYF.

The V gene is TRBV5-4, the J gene TRBJ2-3, with D perhaps given as TRBD1 or TRBD2 (5 bases each). CDR3 length: 16 amino acids. Trimming pared 4 bases from V and 3 bases from J, leaving 18 bases between. Germline values: CDR1 SGHNT, CDR2 YYREEE (reference sequence). The CDR3 spells CASSLGGGSLTDTQYF. As DNA, the CDR3 is TGTGCCAGCAGCCTCGGTGGGGGTAGTTTGACAGATACGCAGTATTTT.

A remark on this clone: Other nucleotide sequences from this sample produce the same CDR3. This chain connects TRBV5-1 to TRBJ2-5; D not certain. Germline V gene sequence: CDR1 SGHRS, CDR2 YFSETQ. The CDR3 totals 12 residues. V was clipped by 0 bases and J by 5 bases, with 5 bases between them. CDR3 in DNA: TGCGCCAGCAGCTTGGAGCAGGAGACCCAGTACTTC. Its protein product is CASSLEQETQYF.

The chain carries TRBV7-3 and TRBJ2-1; D uncertain. The length of the CDR3 is 17 residues. V gave up 4 bases and J gave up 5 bases, with 21 bases separating them. Germline V gene lookup returns CDR1 SGHTA and CDR2 FQGTGA. The CDR3 spells CASSSNRPDQLNNEQFF. Written as DNA, the CDR3 is TGTGCCAGCAGCTCGAATAGACCGGATCAACTGAACAATGAGCAGTTCTTC. The whole variable domain, filled in from reference TRBV7-3 and TRBJ2-1, reads GAGVSQTPSNKVTEKGKYVELRCDPISGHTALYWYRQSLGQGPEFLIYFQGTGAADDSGLPNDRFFAVRPEGSVSTLKIQRTERGDSAVYLCASSSNRPDQLNNEQFFGPGTRLTVL.

The chain joins TRBV28 to TRBJ1-4, with no clear D. V dropped 5 bases and J dropped 7 bases, with 14 bases sitting between them. The CDR3 is 14 residues long. CDR1 is MDHEN and CDR2 is SYDVKM in the germline V gene. The CDR3 protein is CASSPTDRGEKLFF. The CDR3 coding sequence is TGTGCCAGCAGTCCCACGGACCGAGGTGAAAAACTGTTTTTT.

The J gene is TRBJ2-3, the V gene TRBV7-2; weak D call: TRBD2 (5 bases). CDR1 SGHTA and CDR2 FQGNSA come from the germline V gene. The CDR3 spans 15 residues. Trimming shortened V by 5 bases and J by 6 bases, and 18 bases separated the two germline ends. In nucleotides, the CDR3 is TGTGCCAGCAGCACCACGCCGGGGTATTGGGATACGCAGTATTTT. Protein: CASSTTPGYWDTQYF.